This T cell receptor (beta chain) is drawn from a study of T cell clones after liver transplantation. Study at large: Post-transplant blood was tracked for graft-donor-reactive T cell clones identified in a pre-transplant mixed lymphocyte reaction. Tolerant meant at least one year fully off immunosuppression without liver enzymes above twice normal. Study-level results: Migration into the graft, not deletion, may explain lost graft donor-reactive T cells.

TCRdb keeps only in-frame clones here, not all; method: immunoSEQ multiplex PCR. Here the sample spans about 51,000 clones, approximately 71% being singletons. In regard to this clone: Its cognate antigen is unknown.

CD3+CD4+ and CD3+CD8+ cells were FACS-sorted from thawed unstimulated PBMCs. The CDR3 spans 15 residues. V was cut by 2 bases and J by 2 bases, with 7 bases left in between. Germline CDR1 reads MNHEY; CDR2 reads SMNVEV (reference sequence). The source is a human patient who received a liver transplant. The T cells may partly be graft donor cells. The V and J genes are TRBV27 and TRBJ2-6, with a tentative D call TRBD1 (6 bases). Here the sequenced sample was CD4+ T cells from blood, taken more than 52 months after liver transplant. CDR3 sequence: CASSLRTAGANVLTF. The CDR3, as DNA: TGTGCCAGCAGTTTAAGGACAGCTGGGGCCAACGTCCTGACTTTC.